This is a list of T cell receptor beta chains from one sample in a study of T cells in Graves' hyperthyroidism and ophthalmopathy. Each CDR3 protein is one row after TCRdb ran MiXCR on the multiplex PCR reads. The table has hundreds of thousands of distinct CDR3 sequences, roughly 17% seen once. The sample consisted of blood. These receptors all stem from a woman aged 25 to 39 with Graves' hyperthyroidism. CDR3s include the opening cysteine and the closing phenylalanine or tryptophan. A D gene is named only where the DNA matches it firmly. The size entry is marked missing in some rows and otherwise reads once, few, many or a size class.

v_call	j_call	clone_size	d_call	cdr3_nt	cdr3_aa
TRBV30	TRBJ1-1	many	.	TGTGCCTGGAGTGTTCCCCGGACAGCCGCAAACACTGAAGCTTTCTTT	CAWSVPRTAANTEAFF
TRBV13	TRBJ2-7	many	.	TGTGCCAGCAGCTTAAAATTGTCGGGCTACGAGCAGTACTTC	CASSLKLSGYEQYF
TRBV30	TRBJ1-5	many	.	TGTGCCTGGAGTGTACAGGCGGGTCAGCCCCAGCATTTT	CAWSVQAGQPQHF
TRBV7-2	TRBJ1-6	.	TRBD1	TGTGCCAGCAGTTATCTCCCGGGACAGGGGAATTCACCCCTCCACTTT	CASSYLPGQGNSPLHF
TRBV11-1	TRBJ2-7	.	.	TGTGCCAGCAGCTTAGCGCTGGGAAATAACTACGAGCAGTACTTC	CASSLALGNNYEQYF
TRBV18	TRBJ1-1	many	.	TGTGCCAGCTCAAGGGGGGGAGATGAAGCTTTCTTT	CASSRGGDEAFF
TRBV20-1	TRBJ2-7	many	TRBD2	TGCAGTGCTAGGAGTCGGGAGGGCTACGAGCAGTACTTC	CSARSREGYEQYF
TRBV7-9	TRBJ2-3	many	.	TGTGCCAGCAGCCCACTCTCCCAGGACGGAACAGATACGCAGTATTTT	CASSPLSQDGTDTQYF
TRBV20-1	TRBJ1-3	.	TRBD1	TGCAGTACTCACAGGGGAGGGAGAGGATCTGGAAACACCATATATTTT	CSTHRGGRGSGNTIYF
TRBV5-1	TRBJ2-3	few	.	TGCGCCAGCAGCCTGGGGGACTTTCACACAGATACGCAGTATTTT	CASSLGDFHTDTQYF
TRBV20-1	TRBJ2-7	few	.	TGCAGTGCCTCCCCAAAGGCGAGGAGCTCCTACGAGCAGTACTTC	CSASPKARSSYEQYF
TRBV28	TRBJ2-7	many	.	TGTGCCAGCCGTGAAGGGGGATCCTACGAGCAGTACTTC	CASREGGSYEQYF
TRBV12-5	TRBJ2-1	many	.	TGTGCTAGTGGTTTGCCTCGAGCTAAGGCCACCTACAATGAGCAGTTCTTC	CASGLPRAKATYNEQFF
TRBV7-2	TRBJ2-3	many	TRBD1	TGTGCCAGCAGCTTAGCGCGGGACAGGGCCACAGATACGCAGTATTTT	CASSLARDRATDTQYF
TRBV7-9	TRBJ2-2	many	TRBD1	TGTGCCAGCAGCTTGGGACAGATGAGGAAGACCGGGGAGCTGTTTTTT	CASSLGQMRKTGELFF
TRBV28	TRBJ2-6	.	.	TGTGCCAGCAGATCGGTTGGAGGGCCTGGGGCCAACGTCCTGACTTTC	CASRSVGGPGANVLTF
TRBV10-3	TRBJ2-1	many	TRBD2	TGTGCCATCAGTGAGGAGGCGGGAGGGCTTGGTGAGCAGTTCTTC	CAISEEAGGLGEQFF
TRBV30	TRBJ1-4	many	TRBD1	TGTGCCTGGTCCCTCCGCGGACAGGGTAATGAAAAACTGTTTTTT	CAWSLRGQGNEKLFF
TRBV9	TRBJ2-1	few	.	TGTGCCAGCAGCGTTGGGGCCATATACAATGAGCAGTTCTTC	CASSVGAIYNEQFF
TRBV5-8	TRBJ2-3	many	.	TGTGCCAGCAGCTCGATCCAAGGGGATACGCAGTATTTT	CASSSIQGDTQYF
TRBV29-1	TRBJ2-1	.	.	TGCAGCGATAAGGGTCGATACAATGAGCAGTTCTTC	CSDKGRYNEQFF
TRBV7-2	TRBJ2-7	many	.	TGTGCCAGCAGCTTGGGGGCGGGAAGACCCTACGAGCAGTACTTC	CASSLGAGRPYEQYF
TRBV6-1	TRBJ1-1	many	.	TGTGCCAGCAGTGGAGGGTTCGGAAACACTGAAGCTTTCTTT	CASSGGFGNTEAFF
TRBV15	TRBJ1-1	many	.	TGTGCCACCAGCGGGGGGGGGTCCCGACTGAACACTGAAGCTTTCTTT	CATSGGGSRLNTEAFF
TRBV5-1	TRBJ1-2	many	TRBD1	TGCGCCAGCAGCCTGGACAGGGTGGCGAGGGGCTATGGCTACACCTTC	CASSLDRVARGYGYTF
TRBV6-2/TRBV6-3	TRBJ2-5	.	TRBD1	TGTGCCAGCAGTTATCCGGGACAGGGTATTGAGACCCAGTACTTC	CASSYPGQGIETQYF
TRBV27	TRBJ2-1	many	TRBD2	TGTGCCAGCACGAAAGCCGGGACTAGCGGAGGTGGGTCCTACAATGAGCAGTTCTTC	CASTKAGTSGGGSYNEQFF
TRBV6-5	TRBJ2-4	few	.	TGTGCCAGCAGTTACCTAGGTGGGGGCAAAAACATTCAGTACTTC	CASSYLGGGKNIQYF
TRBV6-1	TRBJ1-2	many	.	TGTGCCAGCAGTAAGACCGGGACTCACTATGGCTACACCTTC	CASSKTGTHYGYTF
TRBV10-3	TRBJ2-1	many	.	TGTGCCATCAGTGCCCAACAGACCCGCTCCTACAATGAGCAGTTCTTC	CAISAQQTRSYNEQFF
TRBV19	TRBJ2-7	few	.	TGTGCCAGTAGTATCCTCTATGGGGAGCAGTACTTC	CASSILYGEQYF
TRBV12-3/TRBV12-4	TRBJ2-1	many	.	TGTGCCAGCAGTTCACCACTAGCTATATTAGGGAATGAGCAGTTCTTC	CASSSPLAILGNEQFF
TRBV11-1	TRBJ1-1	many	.	TGTGCCAGCAGCTTAGCGCGAGGACACGGACTTGAAGCTTTCTTT	CASSLARGHGLEAFF
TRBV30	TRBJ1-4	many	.	TGTGCCTGGAGTTCAGGGAAGGTGGGGGAAAAACTGTTTTTT	CAWSSGKVGEKLFF
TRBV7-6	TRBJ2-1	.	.	TGTGCCAGCAGCTTGGACTTAAGCTCCTACATTGAGCAGTTCTTC	CASSLDLSSYIEQFF
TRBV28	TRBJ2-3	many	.	TGTGCCATCAGGGGATACAACACAGATACGCAGTATTTT	CAIRGYNTDTQYF
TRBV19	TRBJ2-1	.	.	TGTGCCAGTAGTATAGGTCTAGTAGGCGAGCAGTTCTTC	CASSIGLVGEQFF
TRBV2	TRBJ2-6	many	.	TGTGCCAGCAGGATAGGATTAGCTGGGGCCAACGTCCTGACTTTC	CASRIGLAGANVLTF
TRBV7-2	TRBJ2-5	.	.	TGTGCCAGCAGACGACCGGGGGGCGGGGAGACCCAGTACTTC	CASRRPGGGETQYF
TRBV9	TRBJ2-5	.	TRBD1	TGTGCCAGCAGTACAGGGGGAACAGGGCAAGAGACCCAGTACTTC	CASSTGGTGQETQYF
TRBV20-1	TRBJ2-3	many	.	TGCAGTGCTACCCCGTACGAACGGACTAGCACAGATACGCAGTATTTT	CSATPYERTSTDTQYF
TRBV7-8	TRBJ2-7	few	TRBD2	TGTGCCAGCAGCTTAGAGTCATTAGGACTAGCGGGTAGTTACGAGCAGTACTTC	CASSLESLGLAGSYEQYF
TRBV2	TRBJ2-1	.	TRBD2	TGTGCCAGCGGGACTAGCGGAGTGGCTGAGCAGTTCTTC	CASGTSGVAEQFF
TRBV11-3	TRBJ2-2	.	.	TGTGCCAGCAGCTTAGTTTACAGGCCCCCCACCGGGGAGCTGTTTTTT	CASSLVYRPPTGELFF
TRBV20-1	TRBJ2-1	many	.	TGCAGTGCTAGAGAGGGCTACAATGAGCAGTTCTTC	CSAREGYNEQFF
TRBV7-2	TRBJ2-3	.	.	TGTGTCAGCAGCTTACTACTCAGCACAGATACGCAGTATTTT	CVSSLLLSTDTQYF
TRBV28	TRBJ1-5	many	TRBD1	TGTGCCAGCAGTATGACAGGGAATTGGCCCCAGCATTTT	CASSMTGNWPQHF
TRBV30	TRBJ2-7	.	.	TGTGCCTGGAGTGGCATTAGATCCCTCATTGGGTACGAGCAGTACTTC	CAWSGIRSLIGYEQYF
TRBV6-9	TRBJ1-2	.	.	TGTGCCAGCAGTTACGTTCGGACATATGGCTACACCTTC	CASSYVRTYGYTF
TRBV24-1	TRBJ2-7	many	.	TGTGCCACCAGAGATAGTTCGACCTACGAGCAGTACTTC	CATRDSSTYEQYF
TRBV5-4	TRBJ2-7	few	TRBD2	TGTGCCAGCAGCCCGGAGGCGGGAGGGCCGTACGAGCAGTACTTC	CASSPEAGGPYEQYF
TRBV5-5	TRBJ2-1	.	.	TGTGCCAGCAGGAGGTGGGGTGGTGAGCAGTTCTTC	CASRRWGGEQFF
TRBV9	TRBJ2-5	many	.	TGTGCCAGCAGCGTAGAAAGCGGGAGACAGGGGACCCAGTACTTC	CASSVESGRQGTQYF